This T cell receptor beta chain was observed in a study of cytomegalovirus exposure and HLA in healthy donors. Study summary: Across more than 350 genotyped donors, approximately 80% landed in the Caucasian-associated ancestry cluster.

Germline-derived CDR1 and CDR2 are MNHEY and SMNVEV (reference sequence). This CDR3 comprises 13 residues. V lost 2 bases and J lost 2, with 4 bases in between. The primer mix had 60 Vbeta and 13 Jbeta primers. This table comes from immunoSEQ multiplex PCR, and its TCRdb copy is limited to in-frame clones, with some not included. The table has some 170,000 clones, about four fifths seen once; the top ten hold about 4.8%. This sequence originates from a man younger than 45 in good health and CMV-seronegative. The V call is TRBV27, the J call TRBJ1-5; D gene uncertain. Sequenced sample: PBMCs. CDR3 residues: CASSLQGNQPQHF. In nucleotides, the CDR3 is TGTGCCAGCAGTTTACAGGGCAATCAGCCCCAGCATTTT.